The text below deals with one T cell receptor (beta chain). The J segment lost 3 bases and the V segment lost 4 bases, leaving 10 bases of the junction unmatched. Germline V gives CDR1 LGHNA, CDR2 YSLEER. The CDR3 sequence is 16 residues long. This sample was taken from a study of OX40 agonist ivuxolimab in advanced cancers. Study information: Patients in dose escalation had liver, melanoma, kidney or head and neck cancers.

Some clones are missing from TCRdb's copy, which holds only in-frame ones; the method was immunoSEQ multiplex PCR. The profile shows roughly 70,000 clones, roughly four fifths of them singletons. This sequence was found in an adult with an advanced solid tumor such as melanoma, head and neck, liver or kidney cancer. The chain has TRBV4-3 and TRBJ2-5; 8 bases match TRBD2. Material: CD4+ or CD8+ T cells sorted from blood, obtained in a trial of the OX40 agonist ivuxolimab. The CDR3 bases are TGCGCCAGCAGCCTAGAGGGGCGGCGGGAGGAAGAGACCCAGTACTTC. Residues: CASSLEGRREEETQYF.